A single sample gave rise to the 29 T cell receptor beta chains below, sequenced in a study of cytomegalovirus exposure and HLA in healthy donors. The PCR ran on 60 Vbeta and 13 Jbeta primers. TCRdb's copy holds only in-frame clones and misses some; the assay was immunoSEQ multiplex PCR. The data show under 200,000 clones, roughly four fifths seen once. The sequencing input was PBMCs. The receptors come from a man aged 30 to 45 in good health and CMV-seronegative.

This clone was seen more than once but under ten times. The chain combines TRBV5-4 with TRBJ2-7; tentatively, D is TRBD2 (6 bases). Germline CDR1 is SGHNT and CDR2 is YYREEE (reference sequence). Trimming pared 0 bases from V and 2 bases from J, leaving 6 bases between. This CDR3 is 13 amino acids long. The CDR3 nucleotides read TGTGCCAGCAGCTTGGGGGAGGCCTACGAGCAGTACTTC. Residues: CASSLGEAYEQYF.

This chain joins TRBV29-1 and TRBJ2-7; 8 bases match TRBD2. Germline loops: CDR1 SQVTM, CDR2 ANQGSEA. This CDR3 is built from 16 residues. The V segment lost 4 bases and the J segment 2 bases; nucleotides outside the gene matches: 13. This chain's CDR3 is CSVAGVAGSGPYEQYF. For the CDR3, the DNA is TGCAGCGTTGCGGGGGTAGCGGGGAGTGGACCCTACGAGCAGTACTTC.

The J gene is TRBJ1-3, the V gene TRBV2, with no clear D. The V end was cut by 4 bases, the J end by 3 bases, with 4 bases between. The germline CDR1 and CDR2 sequences are SNHLY and FYNNEI. This CDR3 is built from 12 residues. The CDR3 region is CASSGSGNTIYF. CDR3 bases: TGTGCCAGCAGTGGCAGTGGAAACACCATATATTTT.

This clone was recorded a few times. The CDR3 DNA follows: TGTGCCTGGAGTGTACAGGGACCCTACGAGCAGTACTTC. Translated, it gives CAWSVQGPYEQYF. The chain links TRBV30 to TRBJ2-7; D perhaps matches TRBD1 (6 bases). V was trimmed by 0 bases and J by 2 bases, leaving 8 bases between them. The CDR3 is 13 amino acids. Germline V gene lookup returns CDR1 GTSNPN and CDR2 SVGIG (reference sequence).

The rearrangement links TRBV9 to TRBJ2-1; possible D gene TRBD1, 6 bases. Germline V gene sequence: CDR1 SGDLS, CDR2 YYNGEE. This CDR3 has 14 residues. Trimming removed 3 bases from V and 4 bases from J, with 11 bases in between. The CDR3 bases are TGTGCCAGCAGCGCCAGGGACACATACAATGAGCAGTTCTTC. Residues: CASSARDTYNEQFF.

This clone was recorded a few times. The chain joins TRBV19 to TRBJ1-5; the D gene is possibly TRBD1 (6 bases). CDR1 LNHDA and CDR2 SQIVND come from the germline V gene (reference sequence). V was trimmed by 7 bases and J by 4 bases, leaving 14 bases between them. This CDR3 is built from 14 residues. Written as DNA, the CDR3 is TGTGCCAGTACCAAACAACAGGGAAATCAGCCCCAGCATTTT. Amino acid sequence: CASTKQQGNQPQHF.

The chain links TRBV19 to TRBJ1-5; D is possibly TRBD1 (5 bases). The germline CDR1 and CDR2 sequences are LNHDA and SQIVND (reference sequence). This CDR3 comprises 18 residues. Deletions cut 3 bases from V and 1 base from J, with 19 bases between. CDR3 sequence: CASSIRLWGEKSNQPQHF. The CDR3, as DNA: TGTGCCAGTAGTATCCGGCTGTGGGGCGAGAAAAGCAATCAGCCCCAGCATTTT.

The V gene is TRBV7-9, the J gene TRBJ2-5, with a weak D call TRBD1 (5 bases). The V and J ends lost 5 bases and 2 bases respectively, with 12 bases between them. The CDR3 sequence is 14 residues long. CDR1 is SEHNR, CDR2 FQNEAQ, per germline (reference sequence). CDR3 nucleotides: TGTGCCAGCAGCCCTCCAGGGCCACAAGAGACCCAGTACTTC. Translated: CASSPPGPQETQYF.

This clone ranks as medium-sized. The rearrangement joins TRBV29-1 to TRBJ2-7; TRBD1 matches at 8 bases. Trimming took 4 bases from V and 3 from J; bases not matched to a gene: 5. Germline V gene lookup returns CDR1 SQVTM and CDR2 ANQGSEA. The CDR3 runs 13 residues. The CDR3 loop reads CSVGARGLYEQYF. As DNA, the CDR3 is TGCAGCGTTGGGGCCAGGGGGCTCTACGAGCAGTACTTC.

V usage is TRBV2 and J usage is TRBJ2-3, with 9 bases aligning to TRBD2. The CDR3 length is 16 residues. In germline, CDR1 is SNHLY, CDR2 FYNNEI. J gave up 3 bases and V 5 bases, and 9 bases lay outside the gene matches. This CDR3 reads CASSHGSGGWTDTQYF. CDR3 bases: TGTGCCAGCAGTCACGGGAGCGGGGGGTGGACAGATACGCAGTATTTT.

This clone was seen once. The rearrangement links TRBV5-4 to TRBJ1-2; the D is unclear. Germline V gives CDR1 SGHNT, CDR2 YYREEE (reference sequence). Trimming removed 5 bases from V and 4 bases from J, with 9 bases in between. This CDR3 has 12 residues. The CDR3 loop is CASSAVSYGYTF. The CDR3 coding sequence is TGTGCCAGCAGTGCAGTCTCCTATGGCTACACCTTC.

This clone appeared a single time. This chain connects TRBV6-6 to TRBJ2-1; D may be TRBD1 (6 bases). Trimming cost V 7 bases and J 9 bases, with 13 bases left between them. This CDR3 contains 12 residues. Germline assignment: CDR1 MNHNY and CDR2 SVGAGI (reference sequence). The CDR3 DNA follows: TGTGCCAGCACCCAGGGGCGTCTTGAGCAGTTCTTC. This encodes CASTQGRLEQFF.

The chain is built from TRBV25-1 and TRBJ2-7; D is ambiguous. The V gene lost 4 bases and the J gene lost 5 bases, with 6 bases spanning the gap. This CDR3 contains 11 residues. Germline CDR1 is MGHDK and CDR2 is SYGVNS. The CDR3 region has the DNA TGTGCCAGCAGTGTCGGTAACGAGCAGTACTTC. This gives the protein CASSVGNEQYF.

V gene TRBV5-4 combines with J gene TRBJ2-5, with 9 bases fitting TRBD2. The CDR3 spans 14 residues. With 0 bases clipped from V and 4 bases from J, the junction kept 1 base outside the gene matches. Germline-derived CDR1 and CDR2 are SGHNT and YYREEE (reference sequence). The CDR3 DNA follows: TGTGCCAGCAGCTTGGTGCGGGAGGGAGAGACCCAGTACTTC. It codes for CASSLVREGETQYF.

The gene calls are TRBV4-1 and TRBJ1-5; D ambiguous. V gave up 4 bases and J gave up 3 bases, with 7 bases separating them. The germline CDR1 and CDR2 sequences are MGHRA and YSYEKL. The CDR3 loop spans 13 amino acids. CDR3 residues: CASSRSVNQPQHF. CDR3 DNA: TGCGCCAGCAGCCGCTCGGTCAATCAGCCCCAGCATTTT.

The V and J genes are TRBV10-3 and TRBJ2-1, with 13 bases lining up with TRBD2. The CDR3 extends over 16 amino acids. Per germline, CDR1 ENHRY and CDR2 SYGVKD. The J segment lost 5 bases and the V segment lost 0 bases, leaving 1 base of the junction unmatched. CDR3: CAISESGTSGNNEQFF. In DNA form, the CDR3 reads TGTGCCATCAGTGAGTCCGGGACTAGCGGGAACAATGAGCAGTTCTTC.

This chain joins TRBV7-9 and TRBJ2-1; TRBD1 matches 9 bases. The germline V gene has CDR1 SEHNR and CDR2 FQNEAQ (reference sequence). The CDR3 has 16 residues. V gave up 4 bases and J gave up 4 bases; unmatched junction bases: 8. The CDR3 sequence: CASSSRRTGDYNEQFF. CDR3 sequence (DNA): TGTGCCAGCAGCTCACGCCGGACAGGGGATTACAATGAGCAGTTCTTC.

This clone was observed a few times. The chain has TRBV11-2 and TRBJ2-3; TRBD2 is a possible D gene (6 bases). Germline CDR1 is SGHAT and CDR2 is FQNNGV. The CDR3 covers 16 residues. V lost 5 bases to trimming and J lost 1 base, with 16 bases between them. The CDR3 is CASSPREKTRTDTQYF. DNA for the CDR3: TGTGCCAGCAGCCCACGGGAGAAGACCCGCACAGATACGCAGTATTTT.

The chain combines TRBV5-5 with TRBJ2-1, with D maybe TRBD1 (6 bases). The germline CDR1 and CDR2 sequences are SGHKS and YYEKEE (reference sequence). This CDR3 has 16 amino acids. V lost 0 bases and J lost 6, with 16 bases in between. The CDR3: CASSLVAGVDLNEQFF. In DNA form, the CDR3 reads TGTGCCAGCAGCTTGGTAGCAGGGGTGGATCTCAATGAGCAGTTCTTC.

A single count supports this clone. V is TRBV7-9 and J is TRBJ2-7; 15 bases map to TRBD2. Germline V gene sequence: CDR1 SEHNR, CDR2 FQNEAQ (reference sequence). J lost 3 bases, V lost 3 bases, and 6 bases had no gene match. This CDR3 contains 17 residues. DNA for the CDR3: TGTGCCAGCAGCTTCGAGGGGACTAGCGGGAGGTTCTACGAGCAGTACTTC. Encoded protein: CASSFEGTSGRFYEQYF.

The chain combines TRBV7-9 with TRBJ1-1, with D perhaps TRBD1 (5 bases). Germline CDR1 is SEHNR and CDR2 is FQNEAQ (reference sequence). V was clipped by 5 bases and J by 3 bases, with 16 bases between them. The CDR3 length is 15 residues. This chain's CDR3 is CASSLIAGGYTEAFF. The CDR3 DNA reads as TGTGCCAGCAGCCTAATAGCCGGGGGGTACACTGAAGCTTTCTTT.

The chain links TRBV2 to TRBJ2-2, with a tentative D call TRBD1 (6 bases). This CDR3 comprises 14 residues. CDR1 is SNHLY and CDR2 is FYNNEI in the germline V gene. Trimming pared 6 bases from V and 5 bases from J, leaving 13 bases between. The CDR3 DNA follows: TGTGCCAGCAGGGGGAACAGGGAAACCGGGGAGCTGTTTTTT. Amino acid sequence: CASRGNRETGELFF.

The genes are TRBV29-1 and TRBJ1-2; D not resolved. The V end was cut by 3 bases, the J end by 1 base, with 9 bases between. Germline V gene lookup returns CDR1 SQVTM and CDR2 ANQGSEA. CDR3 size: 13 residues. DNA of the CDR3: TGCAGCGTTGAGCTAGGATATAACTATGGCTACACCTTC. This encodes CSVELGYNYGYTF.

Here the CDR3 reads CASSKPVLLQTGVGETQYF. The CDR3 DNA reads as TGTGCCAGCAGCAAACCCGTCCTTCTTCAGACAGGGGTGGGGGAGACCCAGTACTTC. The J gene is TRBJ2-5, the V gene TRBV21-1; TRBD1 reflects the table's D call only, with no check against the DNA. TRBV21-1 is a recognized pseudogene. The CDR3 totals 19 residues.

This clone was detected a few times. The V and J genes are TRBV28 and TRBJ2-3; D perhaps matches TRBD2 (5 bases). Trimming removed 4 bases at V and 11 bases at J, with 16 bases between. This CDR3 is 13 amino acids long. Germline V gene sequence: CDR1 MDHEN, CDR2 SYDVKM. For the CDR3, the DNA is TGTGCCAGCAGTTCCAGAGTACCAGAGGGGCAGTATTTT. It yields the protein CASSSRVPEGQYF.

This clone has just a few counts. The gene calls are TRBV27 and TRBJ2-1; possible D gene TRBD1, 6 bases. Germline CDR1 and CDR2: MNHEY and SMNVEV (reference sequence). V was trimmed by 7 bases and J by 2 bases, leaving 12 bases between them. The CDR3 spans 14 residues. For the CDR3, the DNA is TGTGCCAGCACCAGGACAGCAGCCTACAATGAGCAGTTCTTC. Amino acid sequence: CASTRTAAYNEQFF.

This clone was seen only once. CDR3 DNA sequence: TGTGCCAGCACTCAGGGGAGGGTACCCTACGAGCAGTACTTC. This gives the protein CASTQGRVPYEQYF. J is TRBJ2-7 and V is TRBV6-1; D may be TRBD2 (7 bases). The germline V gene encodes CDR1 MNHNS and CDR2 SASEGT. V was cut by 7 bases and J by 2 bases, with 15 bases left in between. CDR3 size: 14 residues.

This clone was detected a few times. The J gene is TRBJ2-1, the V gene TRBV30, with D perhaps TRBD2 (7 bases). Trimming cost V 6 bases and J 2 bases, with 14 bases left between them. The CDR3 length is 14 residues. Germline-derived CDR1 and CDR2 are GTSNPN and SVGIG (reference sequence). The DNA for the CDR3 is TGTGCCTGCTTTAGGGGGGGGGCCTACAATGAGCAGTTCTTC. This codes for CACFRGGAYNEQFF.

This clone was picked up a small number of times. This sequence joins TRBV5-6 and TRBJ1-4; D possibly corresponds to TRBD1 (5 bases). V was clipped by 3 bases and J by 5 bases, with 14 bases between them. The CDR3 covers 15 residues. Germline loops: CDR1 SGHDT, CDR2 YYEEEE. The CDR3 sequence: CASSSRGSSNEKLFF. The CDR3 nucleotides read TGTGCCAGCAGCTCTCGGGGGAGTTCGAATGAAAAACTGTTTTTT.